The 27 T cell receptor beta chains given below trace back to one sample, sequenced in a study of shared clonotypes between healthy human individuals. The protocol was immunoSEQ multiplex PCR, while the TCRdb copy is restricted to in-frame clones and leaves out a portion. The profile shows roughly 2.4 million clones, about 94% of them singletons. Sequenced material: naive CD4+ T cells sorted from blood. The subset here: CD45RA+ positively selected. The receptor source for this set is a man aged 18 to 29 in good health.

The chain links TRBV4-1 to TRBJ2-3, with D possibly being TRBD1 or TRBD2 (5 bases each). The CDR3 is 16 residues long. Trimming pared 1 base from V and 3 bases from J, leaving 14 bases between. CDR1 MGHRA and CDR2 YSYEKL come from the germline V gene. CDR3 nucleotide sequence: TGCGCCAGCAGCCAAGTTGTAGGGACCTCGACAGATACGCAGTATTTT. It codes for CASSQVVGTSTDTQYF.

The chain employs TRBV2 and TRBJ1-5; possible D gene TRBD1, 5 bases. V lost 4 bases and J 4 bases, leaving 11 bases between the germline ends. The CDR3 consists of 14 residues. Germline V gene data show CDR1 as SNHLY and CDR2 as FYNNEI. DNA of the CDR3: TGTGCCAGCAGTGTTCAAGGGGCTAATCAGCCCCAGCATTTT. Protein sequence: CASSVQGANQPQHF.

This chain joins TRBV28 and TRBJ1-2; no clear D gene. In germline, CDR1 is MDHEN, CDR2 SYDVKM. CDR3 length: 12 residues. Trimming pared 3 bases from V and 8 bases from J, leaving 10 bases between. The chain's CDR3 is CASSFEGRGYTF. CDR3 nucleotides: TGTGCCAGCAGTTTCGAGGGTCGCGGCTACACCTTC.

In the case of this clone: The sample holds other DNA sequences that translate to the same CDR3. V is TRBV5-1 and J is TRBJ1-1; D is undetermined. Trimming took 0 bases from V and 0 from J, leaving 6 bases between them. The germline V gene encodes CDR1 SGHRS and CDR2 YFSETQ. The CDR3 totals 14 residues. The CDR3 nucleotides read TGCGCCAGCAGCTTGGACAGCCTGAACACTGAAGCTTTCTTT. Its translation is CASSLDSLNTEAFF.

This clone appeared a single time. The gene calls are TRBV30 and TRBJ1-6; 11 bases are a match to TRBD1. Germline-derived CDR1 and CDR2 are GTSNPN and SVGIG (reference sequence). The CDR3 length is 14 residues. The V segment lost 2 bases and the J segment 10 bases; nucleotides outside the gene matches: 4. The CDR3 is CAWSTRTGGSPLHF. CDR3 sequence (DNA): TGTGCCTGGAGTACCCGGACAGGGGGCTCACCCCTCCACTTT.

The CDR3 nucleotides are TGTGCCAGCAGTCAAGGATCAGGGGGAGGGGGCTACGAGCAGTACTTC. It translates to CASSQGSGGGGYEQYF. The chain links TRBV6-1 to TRBJ2-7; either TRBD1 or TRBD2 may fit D (7 bases each). From germline, CDR1 is MNHNS and CDR2 SASEGT. CDR3 size: 16 residues. Trimming pared 5 bases from V and 3 bases from J, leaving 20 bases between.

The chain links TRBV5-1 to TRBJ1-1; maybe TRBD1 (5 bases). CDR1 is SGHRS and CDR2 is YFSETQ in the germline V gene. V lost 0 bases and J lost 4, with 10 bases in between. The CDR3 is 14 residues long. The CDR3 bases are TGCGCCAGCAGCTTGGTAAGGGGCGGCACTGAAGCTTTCTTT. It yields the protein CASSLVRGGTEAFF.

V gene TRBV10-3 combines with J gene TRBJ2-6; 10 nucleotides align to TRBD1. V trimming: 6 bases; J trimming: 9 bases; junction bases outside the gene matches: 5. CDR1 and CDR2 from the germline V gene are ENHRY and SYGVKD. CDR3 length: 14 residues. The CDR3 reads CAISAGQGLNVLTF. For the CDR3, the DNA is TGTGCCATCAGCGCGGGACAGGGGCTCAACGTCCTGACTTTC.

The chain carries TRBV29-1 and TRBJ1-2; 10 nucleotides align to TRBD1. Germline values: CDR1 SQVTM, CDR2 ANQGSEA. With V trimmed by 1 base and J by 6 bases, 5 bases remained unmatched. There are 14 residues in the CDR3. CDR3 sequence (DNA): TGCAGCGTTGAAGGGACAGGGGGGCTTAATGGCTACACCTTC. It is translated as CSVEGTGGLNGYTF.

The chain recombines TRBV7-9 with TRBJ2-7; no reliable D call. The CDR3 covers 12 residues. CDR1 and CDR2 (germline): SEHNR, FQNEAQ (reference sequence). The germline V and J ends were trimmed by 5 bases and 11 bases, with 16 bases remaining between them. Written as DNA, the CDR3 is TGTGCCAGCAGCACCGACCAGCCAACTGAGTACTTC. This sequence encodes CASSTDQPTEYF.

V gene TRBV19 combines with J gene TRBJ1-2, with D uncertain. Germline V lookup: CDR1 LNHDA, CDR2 SQIVND (reference sequence). V gave up 0 bases and J gave up 6 bases, with 14 bases separating them. The CDR3 runs to 15 residues. CDR3: CASSIDQGYHHGYTF. The CDR3 DNA reads TGTGCCAGTAGTATAGATCAAGGATACCATCATGGCTACACCTTC.

The CDR3 reads CASSLARRGRDEQFF. The CDR3 coding sequence is TGCGCCAGCAGCTTGGCCAGAAGGGGGAGAGATGAGCAGTTCTTC. The chain couples TRBV5-1 to TRBJ2-1; maybe TRBD1 (6 bases). The V end lost 0 bases, the J end lost 8 bases, and 15 bases lay between the germline ends. CDR1 is SGHRS, CDR2 YFSETQ, per germline. This CDR3 is 15 amino acids long.

The genes are TRBV7-2 and TRBJ1-1; D not certain. Germline-derived CDR1 and CDR2 are SGHTA and FQGNSA. Trimming shortened V by 1 base and J by 7 bases, and 10 bases separated the two germline ends. The CDR3 loop spans 13 amino acids. The chain's CDR3 is CASSLGERLEAFF. The CDR3 DNA sequence: TGTGCCAGCAGCTTAGGGGAGCGACTTGAAGCTTTCTTT.

This clone appeared once. This CDR3 is also generated by other DNA sequences in the sample. CDR3 loop: CASSLSGDGYTF. CDR3 in DNA: TGTGCCAGCAGTTTATCCGGGGATGGCTACACCTTC. The rearrangement links TRBV28 to TRBJ1-2; D gene ambiguous. Trimming pared 1 base from V and 6 bases from J, leaving 6 bases between. Germline values: CDR1 MDHEN, CDR2 SYDVKM. CDR3 length: 12 residues.

Remarks on this clone: Other DNA sequences in this specimen translate into the identical CDR3. The chain has TRBV4-3 and TRBJ2-7, with D uncertain. Between the trimmed V and J ends, which lost 0 bases and 3 bases, there was a span of 6 bases. This CDR3 comprises 13 residues. Looked up from germline, CDR1 is LGHNA and CDR2 is YSLEER. The CDR3 region has the DNA TGCGCCAGCAGCCAAGATCGAGGCTACGAGCAGTACTTC. Protein sequence: CASSQDRGYEQYF.

The V call is TRBV10-1, the J call TRBJ2-3, with D possibly being TRBD1 (5 bases). Trimming took off 6 bases at V and 2 bases at J, with 9 bases between the two ends. The CDR3 contains 13 residues. Germline V CDR1 and CDR2: WNHNN, SYGVQD (reference sequence). The CDR3 region has the DNA TGCGCCAGCAGCGGCAGGGACACAGATACGCAGTATTTT. It codes for CASSGRDTDTQYF.

The chain joins TRBV5-1 to TRBJ2-7, with TRBD1 identical over 7 bases. In germline, CDR1 is SGHRS, CDR2 YFSETQ. Germline trimming cut 0 bases from V and 4 bases from J; bases unmatched to any gene: 16. This CDR3 is built from 18 residues. CDR3 in DNA: TGCGCCAGCAGCTTGGAGACAGGGACGGCAAGAAAAGGTTACGAGCAGTACTTC. Its translation is CASSLETGTARKGYEQYF. The full variable domain, its missing parts supplied by reference TRBV5-1 and TRBJ2-7, is KAGVTQTPRYLIKTRGQQVTLSCSPISGHRSVSWYQQTPGQGLQFLFEYFSETQRNKGNFPGRFSGRQFSNSRSEMNVSTLELGDSALYLCASSLETGTARKGYEQYFGPGTRLTVT.

The chain links TRBV5-1 to TRBJ2-3; 10 positions agree with TRBD2. Unmatched junction bases numbered 8, after V lost 0 bases and J lost 1 base. Germline V lookup: CDR1 SGHRS, CDR2 YFSETQ. The CDR3 loop spans 18 amino acids. The DNA for the CDR3 is TGCGCCAGCAGCTTGGACCTTACTACTAGCGGGGGCACAGATACGCAGTATTTT. Protein sequence: CASSLDLTTSGGTDTQYF.

This clone appeared once. The gene calls are TRBV6-5 and TRBJ2-1; the D gene could be TRBD1 or TRBD2 (5 bases each). Germline assignment: CDR1 MNHEY and CDR2 SVGAGI. The CDR3 extends over 14 amino acids. The V and J ends lost 6 bases and 5 bases respectively, with 14 bases between them. In DNA form, the CDR3 reads TGTGCCAGCAGCCCCGGGACCCTCAACAATGAGCAGTTCTTC. It specifies CASSPGTLNNEQFF.

This chain uses TRBV4-2 with TRBJ2-3; TRBD2 agrees at 12 bases. With V trimmed by 2 bases and J by 2 bases, 5 bases remained unmatched. Germline CDR1 reads LGHNA; CDR2 reads YNFKEQ. This CDR3 region has 17 residues. DNA of the CDR3: TGTGCCAGCAGCCAAAGACTAGCGGGGGCCAACACAGATACGCAGTATTTT. Translating it yields CASSQRLAGANTDTQYF.

The chain recombines TRBV7-9 with TRBJ1-1, with a tentative D call TRBD1 (6 bases). The CDR3 is 14 residues long. Germline V lookup: CDR1 SEHNR, CDR2 FQNEAQ (reference sequence). V lost 5 bases and J lost 2, with 12 bases in between. The CDR3 DNA sequence: TGTGCCAGCAGCCCTACAGGGTTTAACACTGAAGCTTTCTTT. This sequence encodes CASSPTGFNTEAFF.

V gene TRBV5-1 combines with J gene TRBJ1-3; D might be TRBD1 (6 bases). V was cut by 4 bases and J by 2 bases, with 16 bases left in between. Per germline, CDR1 SGHRS and CDR2 YFSETQ. This CDR3 spans 16 amino acids. The CDR3 DNA sequence: TGCGCCAGCAGCCCTACAATTCAGGGGACTGGAAACACCATATATTTT. The encoded protein is CASSPTIQGTGNTIYF.

The rearrangement uses TRBV10-3 and TRBJ2-7; 9 bases match TRBD1. Germline CDR1 reads ENHRY; CDR2 reads SYGVKD. Trimming at V came to 10 bases and at J to 3 bases, leaving 13 bases not matched to a gene. This CDR3 is 15 amino acids long. The CDR3 DNA follows: TGTGCCACCGAGGATGGACAGGGGAACCTCTACGAGCAGTACTTC. This gives the protein CATEDGQGNLYEQYF.

This clone was seen more than once but under ten times. The J gene is TRBJ1-5, the V gene TRBV19; perhaps TRBD1 as D (5 bases). This CDR3 has 16 amino acids. The V gene lost 0 bases and the J gene lost 5 bases, with 14 bases spanning the gap. Per the germline V gene, CDR1 is LNHDA and CDR2 is SQIVND (reference sequence). The CDR3 loop reads CASSIDPAGAYQPQHF. The CDR3 nucleotides are TGTGCCAGTAGTATAGACCCGGCCGGGGCCTATCAGCCCCAGCATTTT.

About this clone: The sample contains more than one DNA sequence encoding this CDR3. The rearrangement uses TRBV7-9 and TRBJ2-6, with no clear D. Germline CDR1 reads SEHNR; CDR2 reads FQNEAQ (reference sequence). The CDR3 spans 15 residues. The V end was cut by 0 bases, the J end by 4 bases, with 7 bases between. The CDR3 sequence is CASSLAGSGANVLTF. The DNA of the CDR3 is TGTGCCAGCAGCTTAGCGGGGTCGGGGGCCAACGTCCTGACTTTC.

The chain carries TRBV5-8 and TRBJ2-5, with TRBD2 identical over 13 bases. Looked up from germline, CDR1 is SGHTS and CDR2 is YDEGEE. The J segment lost 2 bases and the V segment lost 5 bases, leaving 3 bases of the junction unmatched. The CDR3 has 15 residues. CDR3 sequence (DNA): TGTGCCAGCAGGACTAGCGGGAGGTATCAAGAGACCCAGTACTTC. The encoded protein is CASRTSGRYQETQYF.

This clone has only one observation. The rearrangement links TRBV14 to TRBJ1-3; 7 nucleotides match TRBD1. The CDR3 has 14 amino acids. Per germline, CDR1 SGHDN and CDR2 FVKESK. V dropped 4 bases and J dropped 3; count of bases not matched to a gene: 3. CDR3 bases: TGTGCCAGCAGCCTACAGGGGTTTGGAAACACCATATATTTT. Residues: CASSLQGFGNTIYF.